This T cell receptor (beta chain) appears in the sequencing data of a study of cytotoxic CD8 clonotypes in ibrutinib-treated CLL. Overall study: There were 10 to 11 relapsed/refractory patients and about 15 treatment-naive patients, and roughly 18 were IGHV unmutated. Across samples, productive templates numbered 200,000 to 300,000 and productive rearrangements reached 80,000 to 100,000 on average.

The study's findings and limits: Relative to age-matched healthy donors, clonality at baseline was higher, and it tracked circulating CD8+ T-cell counts. A rise in clonality was seen at ibrutinib response, and a fall back toward baseline was seen at progression.

Assay used: immunoSEQ multiplex PCR; TCRdb lists only in-frame clones, some missing. The sample holds nearly 300,000 clones; approximately 79% are singletons and the top ten take about 5.3%. V trimming: 3 bases; J trimming: 5 bases; junction bases outside the gene matches: 9. The CDR3 totals 15 residues. Germline lookup yields CDR1 LNHNV and CDR2 YYDKDF (reference sequence). On this clone itself: As yet, its antigen is unknown.

The sample consisted of PBMCs, taken at disease progression, from a patient treated with ibrutinib. The receptor comes from a human donor with chronic lymphocytic leukemia. This rearrangement joins TRBV15 to TRBJ2-7; TRBD1 aligns across 8 bases. The DNA of the CDR3 is TGTGCCACCAGCAGGGCGACAGGGGCCCCCAACGAGCAGTACTTC. Translation: CATSRATGAPNEQYF.